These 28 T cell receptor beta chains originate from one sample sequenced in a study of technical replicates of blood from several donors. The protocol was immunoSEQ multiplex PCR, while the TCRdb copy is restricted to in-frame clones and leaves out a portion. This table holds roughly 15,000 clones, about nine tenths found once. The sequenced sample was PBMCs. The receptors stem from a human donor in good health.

CDR3 coding DNA: TGTGCCAGCAGTGTAGGACTAGCGGGAGGGGGGGAGACCCAGTACTTC. This translates into CASSVGLAGGGETQYF. This chain uses TRBV6-1 with TRBJ2-5; TRBD2 matches 15 bases. Per germline, CDR1 MNHNS and CDR2 SASEGT. This CDR3 region has 16 residues. The junction had 5 bases not matched to a gene; V was cut back by 4 bases and J by 5 bases.

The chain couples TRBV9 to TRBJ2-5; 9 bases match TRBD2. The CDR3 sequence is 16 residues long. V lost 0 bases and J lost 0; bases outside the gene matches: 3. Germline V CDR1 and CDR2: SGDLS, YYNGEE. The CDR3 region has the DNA TGTGCCAGCAGCGTAGGGGCTAGCGGGAACCAAGAGACCCAGTACTTC. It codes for CASSVGASGNQETQYF.

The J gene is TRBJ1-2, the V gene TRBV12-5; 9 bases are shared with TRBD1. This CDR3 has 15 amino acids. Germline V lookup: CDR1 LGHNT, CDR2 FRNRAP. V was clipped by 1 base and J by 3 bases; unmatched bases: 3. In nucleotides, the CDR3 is TGTGCTAGTGGTTTGGGACAGGGGGATGACTATGGCTACACCTTC. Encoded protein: CASGLGQGDDYGYTF. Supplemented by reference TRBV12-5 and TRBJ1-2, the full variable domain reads DARVTQTPRHKVTEMGQEVTMRCQPILGHNTVFWYRQTMMQGLELLAYFRNRAPLDDSGMPKDRFSAEMPDATLATLKIQPSEPRDSAVYFCASGLGQGDDYGYTFGSGTRLTVV.

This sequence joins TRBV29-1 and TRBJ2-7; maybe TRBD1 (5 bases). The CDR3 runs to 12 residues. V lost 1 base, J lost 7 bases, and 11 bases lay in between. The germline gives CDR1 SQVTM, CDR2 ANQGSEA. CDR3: CSVEGQTEEQYF. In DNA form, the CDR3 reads TGCAGCGTTGAAGGACAGACAGAGGAGCAGTACTTC.

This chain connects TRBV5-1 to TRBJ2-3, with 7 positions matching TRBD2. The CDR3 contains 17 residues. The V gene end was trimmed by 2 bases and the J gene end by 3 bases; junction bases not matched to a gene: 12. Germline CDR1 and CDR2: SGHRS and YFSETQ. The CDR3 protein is CASSFLPSTGGTDTQYF. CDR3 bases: TGCGCCAGCAGCTTTCTTCCCTCTACGGGGGGTACAGATACGCAGTATTTT.

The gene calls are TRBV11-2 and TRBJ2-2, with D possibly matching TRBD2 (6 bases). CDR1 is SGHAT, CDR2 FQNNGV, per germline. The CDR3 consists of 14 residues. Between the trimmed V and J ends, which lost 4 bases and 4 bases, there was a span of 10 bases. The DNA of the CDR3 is TGTGCCAGCAGCTCGCAGGGAGGCACCGGGGAGCTGTTTTTT. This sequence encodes CASSSQGGTGELFF.

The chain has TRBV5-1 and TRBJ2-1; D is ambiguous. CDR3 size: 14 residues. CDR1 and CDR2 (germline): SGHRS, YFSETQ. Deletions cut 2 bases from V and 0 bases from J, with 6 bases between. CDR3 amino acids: CASSFPSSYNEQFF. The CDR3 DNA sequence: TGCGCCAGCAGCTTCCCGAGCTCCTACAATGAGCAGTTCTTC.

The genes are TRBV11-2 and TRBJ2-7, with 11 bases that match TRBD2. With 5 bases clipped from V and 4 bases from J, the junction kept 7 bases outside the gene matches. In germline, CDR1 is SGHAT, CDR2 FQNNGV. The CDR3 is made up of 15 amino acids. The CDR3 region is CASSPGTSGHYEQYF. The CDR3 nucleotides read TGTGCCAGCAGCCCTGGGACTAGCGGCCATTACGAGCAGTACTTC.

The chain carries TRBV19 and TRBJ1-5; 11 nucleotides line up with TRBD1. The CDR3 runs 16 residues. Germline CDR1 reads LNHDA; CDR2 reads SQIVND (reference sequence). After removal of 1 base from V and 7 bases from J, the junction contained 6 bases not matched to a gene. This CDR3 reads CASSIGTGGLHQPQHF. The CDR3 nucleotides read TGTGCCAGTAGTATAGGGACAGGGGGCCTACACCAGCCCCAGCATTTT.

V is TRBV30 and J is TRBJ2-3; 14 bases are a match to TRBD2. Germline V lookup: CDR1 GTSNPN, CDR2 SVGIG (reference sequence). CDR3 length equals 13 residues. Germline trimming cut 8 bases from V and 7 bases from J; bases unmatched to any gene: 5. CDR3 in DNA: TGTGCCCTCGGGACTAGCGGGAGTTATACGCAGTATTTT. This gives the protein CALGTSGSYTQYF. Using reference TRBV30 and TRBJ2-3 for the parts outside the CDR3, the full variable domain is SQTIHQWPATLVQPVGSPLSLECTVEGTSNPNLYWYRQAAGRGLQLLFYSVGIGQISSEVPQNLSASRPQDRQFILSSKKLLLSDSGFYLCALGTSGSYTQYFGPGTRLTVL.

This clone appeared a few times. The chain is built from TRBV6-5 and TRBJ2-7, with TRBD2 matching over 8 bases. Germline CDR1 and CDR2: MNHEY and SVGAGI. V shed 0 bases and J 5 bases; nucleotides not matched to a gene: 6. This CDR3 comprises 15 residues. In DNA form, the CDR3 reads TGTGCCAGCAGTTACTCGGCGGGGCGGGAGGACGAGCAGTACTTC. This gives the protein CASSYSAGREDEQYF.

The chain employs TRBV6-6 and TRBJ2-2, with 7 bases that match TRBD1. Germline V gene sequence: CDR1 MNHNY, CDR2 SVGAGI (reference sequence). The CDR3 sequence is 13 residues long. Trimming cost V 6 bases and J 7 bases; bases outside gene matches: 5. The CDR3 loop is CASSTGVGGELFF. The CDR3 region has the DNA TGTGCCAGCAGCACAGGGGTGGGCGGGGAGCTGTTTTTT.

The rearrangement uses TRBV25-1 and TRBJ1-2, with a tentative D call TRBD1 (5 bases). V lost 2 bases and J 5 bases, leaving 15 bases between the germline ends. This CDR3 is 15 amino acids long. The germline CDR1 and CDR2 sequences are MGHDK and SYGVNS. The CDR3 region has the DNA TGTGCCAGCAGTGAAGTAGGAACAGGAAATTATGGCTACACCTTC. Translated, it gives CASSEVGTGNYGYTF.

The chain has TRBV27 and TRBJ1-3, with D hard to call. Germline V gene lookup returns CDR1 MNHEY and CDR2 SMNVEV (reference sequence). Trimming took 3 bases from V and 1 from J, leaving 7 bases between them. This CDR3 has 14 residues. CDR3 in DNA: TGTGCCAGCAGTTTCGGAGGGTCTGGAAACACCATATATTTT. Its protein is CASSFGGSGNTIYF.

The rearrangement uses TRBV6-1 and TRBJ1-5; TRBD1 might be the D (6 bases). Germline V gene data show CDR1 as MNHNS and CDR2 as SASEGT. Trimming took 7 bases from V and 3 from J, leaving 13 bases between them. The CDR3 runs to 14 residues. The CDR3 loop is CASTPRQDNQPQHF. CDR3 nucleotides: TGTGCCAGCACCCCGCGACAGGACAATCAGCCCCAGCATTTT.

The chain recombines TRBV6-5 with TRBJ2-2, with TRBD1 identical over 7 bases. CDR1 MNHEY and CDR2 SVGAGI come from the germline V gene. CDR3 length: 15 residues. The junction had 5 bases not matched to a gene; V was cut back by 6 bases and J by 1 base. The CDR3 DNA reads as TGTGCCAGCAGCTCCGGGACAGAGAACACCGGGGAGCTGTTTTTT. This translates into CASSSGTENTGELFF.

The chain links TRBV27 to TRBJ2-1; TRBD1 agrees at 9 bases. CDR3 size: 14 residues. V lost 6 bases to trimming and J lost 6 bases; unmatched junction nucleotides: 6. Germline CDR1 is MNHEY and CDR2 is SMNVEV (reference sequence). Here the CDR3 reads CASSPGQGFNEQFF. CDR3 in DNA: TGTGCCAGCAGCCCGGGACAGGGTTTCAATGAGCAGTTCTTC.

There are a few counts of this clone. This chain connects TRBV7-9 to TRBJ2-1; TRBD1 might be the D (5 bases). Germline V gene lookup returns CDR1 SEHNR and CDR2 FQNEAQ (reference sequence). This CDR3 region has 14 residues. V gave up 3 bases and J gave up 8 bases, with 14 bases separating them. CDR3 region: CASSFRVSNDEQFF. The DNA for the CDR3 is TGTGCCAGCAGCTTCAGGGTTAGCAACGATGAGCAGTTCTTC.

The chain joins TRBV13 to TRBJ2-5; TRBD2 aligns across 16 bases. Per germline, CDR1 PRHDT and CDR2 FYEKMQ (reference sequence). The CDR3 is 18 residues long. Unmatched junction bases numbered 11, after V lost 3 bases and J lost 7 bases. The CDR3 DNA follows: TGTGCCAGCAGCTTGGCCGGGACTAGCGGGAGGGCGGATAGGACCCAGTACTTC. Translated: CASSLAGTSGRADRTQYF.

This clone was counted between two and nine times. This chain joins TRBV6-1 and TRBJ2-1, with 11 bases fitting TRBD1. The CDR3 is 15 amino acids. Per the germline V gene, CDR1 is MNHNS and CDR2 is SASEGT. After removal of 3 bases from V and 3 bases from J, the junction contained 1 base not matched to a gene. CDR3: CASSEGTGGYNEQFF. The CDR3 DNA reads TGTGCCAGCAGTGAGGGGACAGGGGGCTACAATGAGCAGTTCTTC.

CDR3 in DNA: TGCGCCAGCAGCGGAGGGACAGGGAGCTCCTACGAGCAGTACTTC. Its translation is CASSGGTGSSYEQYF. The chain combines TRBV5-1 with TRBJ2-7; 9 nucleotides align to TRBD1. The CDR3 consists of 15 residues. Germline lookup yields CDR1 SGHRS and CDR2 YFSETQ. V shed 4 bases and J 0 bases; nucleotides not matched to a gene: 5.

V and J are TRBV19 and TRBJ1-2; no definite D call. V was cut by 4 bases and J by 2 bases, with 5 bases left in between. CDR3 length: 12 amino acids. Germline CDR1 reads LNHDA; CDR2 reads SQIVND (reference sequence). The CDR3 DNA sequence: TGTGCCAGTAGTAAGACAAACTATGGCTACACCTTC. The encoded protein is CASSKTNYGYTF.

For the CDR3, the DNA is TGTGCCAGCAGCTCGGGACTCGAAGAGACCCAGTACTTC. Its translation: CASSSGLEETQYF. The genes are TRBV6-6 and TRBJ2-5; the D gene is possibly TRBD2 (6 bases). The germline gives CDR1 MNHNY, CDR2 SVGAGI (reference sequence). Trimming shortened V by 6 bases and J by 3 bases, and 11 bases separated the two germline ends. CDR3 length: 13 amino acids.

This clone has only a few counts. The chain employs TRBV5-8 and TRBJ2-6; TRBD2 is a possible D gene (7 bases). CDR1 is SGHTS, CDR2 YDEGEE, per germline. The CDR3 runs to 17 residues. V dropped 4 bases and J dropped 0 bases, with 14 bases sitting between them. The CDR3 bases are TGTGCCAGCAGCACAGCGGGACACTTCTCTGGGGCCAACGTCCTGACTTTC. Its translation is CASSTAGHFSGANVLTF.

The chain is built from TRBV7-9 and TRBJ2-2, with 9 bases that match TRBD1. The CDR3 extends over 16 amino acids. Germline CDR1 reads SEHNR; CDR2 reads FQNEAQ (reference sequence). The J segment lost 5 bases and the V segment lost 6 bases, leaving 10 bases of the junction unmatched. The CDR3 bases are TGTGCCAGCAGACGTACAGGGGGCTCAGGGACCGGGGAGCTGTTTTTT. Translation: CASRRTGGSGTGELFF.

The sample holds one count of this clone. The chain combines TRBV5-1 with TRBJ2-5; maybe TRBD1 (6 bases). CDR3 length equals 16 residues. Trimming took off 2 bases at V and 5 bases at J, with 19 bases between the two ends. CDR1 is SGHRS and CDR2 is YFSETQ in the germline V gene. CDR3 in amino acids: CASSFSGDIWMETQYF. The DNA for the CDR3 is TGCGCCAGCAGCTTTAGTGGGGACATCTGGATGGAGACCCAGTACTTC.

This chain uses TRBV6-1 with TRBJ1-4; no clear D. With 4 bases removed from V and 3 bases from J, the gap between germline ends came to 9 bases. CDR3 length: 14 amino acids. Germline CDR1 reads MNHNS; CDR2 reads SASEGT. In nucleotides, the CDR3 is TGTGCCAGCAGTGCACCGGGTTCTAATGAAAAACTGTTTTTT. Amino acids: CASSAPGSNEKLFF.

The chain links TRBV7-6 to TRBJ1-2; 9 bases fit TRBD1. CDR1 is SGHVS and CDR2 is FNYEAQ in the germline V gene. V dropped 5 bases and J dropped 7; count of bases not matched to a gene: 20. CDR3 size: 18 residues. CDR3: CASSPTGTGRLRAFGYTF. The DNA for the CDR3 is TGTGCCAGCAGCCCCACCGGGACAGGGAGGCTACGCGCTTTTGGCTACACCTTC.